This T cell receptor (beta chain) was sequenced for a study of cytomegalovirus exposure and HLA in healthy donors. Study-wide results and caveats: CMV antigen specificity was confirmed in vitro for a few CMV-associated chains. Previous analysis showed most TCR beta V segments were productive about 90% or about 30% of the time. Overall, approximately 180 TCR beta chains were annotated as cytomegalovirus-associated. Across donors, presence/absence analyses took sequencing depth to be roughly uniform.

The PCR made use of 60 Vbeta and 13 Jbeta primers. Sequencing was performed with immunoSEQ multiplex PCR; in TCRdb, only in-frame clones are kept and a portion is missing. The sample has over 150,000 clones, 65% to 75% seen once; the top ten hold 2.1%. This CDR3 is 17 amino acids long. Germline V gene sequence: CDR1 SGHDT, CDR2 YYEEEE. J lost 8 bases, V lost 0 bases, and 16 bases had no gene match. As regards this clone: Its target is unknown. The sample carries other DNA sequences with the same CDR3.

The chain has TRBV5-6 and TRBJ1-2; 7 nucleotides line up with TRBD1. The material sequenced was PBMCs. The sequence was obtained from a young man in good health and CMV-seronegative. CDR3 in amino acids: CASSLGQGRDRVAGYTF. The CDR3 DNA follows: TGTGCCAGCAGCTTGGGACAGGGACGAGACAGGGTCGCGGGCTACACCTTC.